This is a list of T cell receptor beta chains from one sample in a study of T-cell memory formation after mild COVID-19. TCRdb analysed the 5' RACE reads with MiXCR anew, one entry per CDR3 protein. This sample has about 340,000 distinct CDR3 sequences, with 13% to 15% found just once. Sequences were obtained from PBMCs or a T cell subset sorted from them (not recorded which). The origin of the receptors is a man aged 18-30 years who had mild COVID-19 (a few samples of this study predate the infection). Cell type and time point are not known. CDR3s include the opening cysteine and the closing phenylalanine or tryptophan. The D gene is left open where the match is weak. Clone size appears in some rows only: once, few, many, or a class for an expanded clone.

J | size | D | V | DNA | CDR3
TRBJ2-3 | . | TRBD2 | TRBV12-3/TRBV12-4 | TGTGCCAGCAGTTTTGTGGCTAGCGGGAGTCCAGATACGCAGTATTTT | CASSFVASGSPDTQYF
TRBJ2-3 | . | TRBD1 | TRBV20-1 | TGCAGTGCTACTTCGGACAGGGGGGTCACAGATACGCAGTATTTT | CSATSDRGVTDTQYF
TRBJ1-3 | few | . | TRBV18 | TGTGCCAGCTCATCGCAAACAGGAGTCTCTGGAAACACCATATATTTT | CASSSQTGVSGNTIYF
TRBJ1-1 | few | TRBD1 | TRBV28 | TGTGCCAGCAGTCCAGGGGGGGACAGGGGGACTGAAGCTTTCTTT | CASSPGGDRGTEAFF
TRBJ2-2 | . | . | TRBV5-1 | TGCGCCAGCAGCTTAACCCCTTTGAAGCGGGAGCTGTTTTTT | CASSLTPLKRELFF
TRBJ1-2 | . | . | TRBV20-1 | TGCAGTGCTCCGGGTCTGACAGCGAACTATGGCTACACCTTC | CSAPGLTANYGYTF
TRBJ1-1 | few | TRBD1 | TRBV12-3/TRBV12-4 | TGTGCCAGCAGTGAAACAGGGGTAGGGTTGAACACTGAAGCTTTCTTT | CASSETGVGLNTEAFF
TRBJ2-1 | many | TRBD1 | TRBV27 | TGTGCCAGCAGTCCCGGGACAGGGTACAATGAGCAGTTCTTC | CASSPGTGYNEQFF
TRBJ2-2 | few | . | TRBV4-3 | TGCGCCAGCAGCCCTACGTATTTTAACACCGGGGAGCTGTTTTTT | CASSPTYFNTGELFF
TRBJ2-3 | . | . | TRBV4-2 | TGTGCCAGCAGCCAATCCCGCGGGGGCCGGACAGATACGCAGTATTTT | CASSQSRGGRTDTQYF
TRBJ2-6 | . | . | TRBV23-1 | TGCGCCAGCAGTCGAGGGATTTCTGGGGCCAACGTCCTGACTTTC | CASSRGISGANVLTF
TRBJ2-3 | . | . | TRBV2 | TGTGCCATCAGAAGCGGGCCAGACACAGATACGCAGTATTTT | CAIRSGPDTDTQYF
TRBJ2-7 | . | TRBD2 | TRBV12-3/TRBV12-4 | TGTGCCAGCAGTCCGGGGGGGCCCCTCTCCTACGAGCAGTACTTC | CASSPGGPLSYEQYF
TRBJ1-3 | . | . | TRBV27 | TGTGCCAGCAGTTTGGGGATGTCTGGAAACACCATATATTTT | CASSLGMSGNTIYF
TRBJ2-2 | few | . | TRBV18 | TGTGCCAGCTCACCACCGTTCGGAGGGAACACCGGGGAGCTGTTTTTT | CASSPPFGGNTGELFF
TRBJ2-1 | few | . | TRBV29-1 | TGCAGCGTAGAAAAACCCCAAATCGGGAAACAGTTCTTC | CSVEKPQIGKQFF
TRBJ2-1 | . | TRBD2 | TRBV6-1 | TGTGCCAGCAGTGAGGGACTAGAATTAGGTGAGCAGTTCTTC | CASSEGLELGEQFF
TRBJ1-4 | few | . | TRBV15 | TGTGCCACTCGGGGAGCCGGACGGCAACGTGAAAAACTGTTTTTT | CATRGAGRQREKLFF
TRBJ2-5 | few | . | TRBV7-2 | TGTGCCAGCAGCTTAGCCGCCACCGGGGCGGAGACCCAGTACTTC | CASSLAATGAETQYF
TRBJ2-3 | few | . | TRBV29-1 | TGCAGCGTTGTGGCTAGCGGCACAGATACGCAGTATTTT | CSVVASGTDTQYF
TRBJ2-3 | few | . | TRBV12-3/TRBV12-4 | TGTGCCAGCAGTTTAAGCCAGCAAGATACGCAGTATTTT | CASSLSQQDTQYF
TRBJ1-5 | few | . | TRBV4-3 | TGCGCCAGCAGCCAAGATGGGCCGGGAGGGTCAACTCAGCCCCAGCATTTT | CASSQDGPGGSTQPQHF
TRBJ2-1 | many | . | TRBV6-2/TRBV6-3 | TGTGCCAGCAGCACCCAAGGGCTGACGGATGAGCAGTTCTTC | CASSTQGLTDEQFF
TRBJ1-1 | . | . | TRBV6-5 | TGTGCCAGCTGTTACGCGGGCGCGAACACTGAAGCTTTCTTT | CASCYAGANTEAFF
TRBJ2-2 | few | . | TRBV7-9 | TGTGCCAGCAGCTCGCCGACTGACCAGAACACCGGGGAGCTGTTTTTT | CASSSPTDQNTGELFF
TRBJ2-4 | . | . | TRBV4-1 | TGCGCCAGCAGCCAAGATTCGCGGTGGGACATTCAGTACTTC | CASSQDSRWDIQYF
TRBJ2-5 | . | TRBD2 | TRBV20-1 | TGCAGTGCTAGGGACGGCGGGGGGGCCCGGGAGACCCAGTACTTC | CSARDGGGARETQYF
TRBJ2-1 | few | . | TRBV11-2 | TGTGCCAGCTGGGGAGACTCCTACAATGAGCAGTTCTTC | CASWGDSYNEQFF